These T cell receptor beta chains were read from a single sample in a study of blood T cells in healthy people across ages. From the 5' RACE reads, TCRdb called clonotypes with MiXCR, one entry per CDR3 protein. The sample comprises 700,000 to 900,000 distinct CDR3 sequences, about 26% of which are singletons, and about 3% rests with the top ten. These data were also filed under a second study, of T cells of mothers and their children.

The sequenced sample consisted of blood. The receptors here all came from a boy between 10 and 17 years old in good health. Both conserved end residues are trimmed from each CDR3. Clone size is not always given. Where it is, it says once, few, many or a class for expanded clones.

len: 12
j_gene: TRBJ1-2
v_gene: TRBV10-3
abundance: few
CDR3aa: AISERQGNYGYT

len: 12
j_gene: TRBJ1-2
v_gene: TRBV6-1
abundance: .
CDR3aa: ASGGQVLNYGYT

len: 13
j_gene: TRBJ2-5
v_gene: TRBV20-1
abundance: few
CDR3aa: SAETSGGLLETQY

len: 12
j_gene: TRBJ2-4
v_gene: TRBV6-5
abundance: few
CDR3aa: ASSVRQGVDIQY

len: 12
j_gene: TRBJ2-3
v_gene: TRBV29-1
abundance: .
CDR3aa: SVGAGQGTDTQY

len: 10
j_gene: TRBJ2-5
v_gene: TRBV7-2
abundance: few
CDR3aa: ASSLTTLEQY

len: 12
j_gene: .
v_gene: TRBV12-3/TRBV12-4
abundance: .
CDR3aa: ASTPDGWRHEQF

len: 9
j_gene: TRBJ2-7
v_gene: TRBV20-1
abundance: .
CDR3aa: SALDPYEQY

len: 15
j_gene: TRBJ1-4
v_gene: TRBV2
abundance: few
CDR3aa: ASSFPVTGATNEKLF

len: 11
j_gene: TRBJ2-7
v_gene: TRBV6-6
abundance: few
CDR3aa: ASSRTDQYEQY

len: 12
j_gene: TRBJ2-5
v_gene: TRBV12-5
abundance: few
CDR3aa: ARGTEEPPGTQY

len: 11
j_gene: TRBJ1-5
v_gene: TRBV6-1
abundance: .
CDR3aa: ASSDSPKGPQH

len: 13
j_gene: TRBJ1-1
v_gene: TRBV6-5
abundance: few
CDR3aa: ASSRAAGPNTEAF

len: 12
j_gene: TRBJ2-7
v_gene: TRBV10-3
abundance: .
CDR3aa: AISESGQTYEQY

len: 12
j_gene: TRBJ1-2
v_gene: TRBV5-1
abundance: .
CDR3aa: ASSSGTPYGGYT

len: 15
j_gene: TRBJ1-2
v_gene: TRBV7-3
abundance: .
CDR3aa: ASSLEGMGGLDYGYT

len: 11
j_gene: TRBJ1-3
v_gene: TRBV12-3/TRBV12-4
abundance: .
CDR3aa: ASSVGRGNTIY

len: 12
j_gene: TRBJ2-5
v_gene: TRBV11-2
abundance: once
CDR3aa: ASSSSGPKETQY

len: 14
j_gene: TRBJ2-1
v_gene: TRBV9
abundance: .
CDR3aa: ASSALAGISYNEQF

len: 11
j_gene: TRBJ1-5
v_gene: TRBV6-5
abundance: few
CDR3aa: ASSYSVYQPQH

len: 13
j_gene: TRBJ2-5
v_gene: TRBV18
abundance: .
CDR3aa: ASSPQDLMKETQY

len: 12
j_gene: TRBJ2-5
v_gene: TRBV12-3/TRBV12-4
abundance: .
CDR3aa: ASTRDGLQETQY

len: 10
j_gene: TRBJ2-5
v_gene: TRBV29-1
abundance: .
CDR3aa: SVVLGGETQY

len: 17
j_gene: TRBJ1-4
v_gene: TRBV9
abundance: few
CDR3aa: ASSERPGGTGAPNEKLF

len: 10
j_gene: TRBJ1-2
v_gene: TRBV10-2
abundance: few
CDR3aa: ARGTGADGYT

len: 11
j_gene: TRBJ2-5
v_gene: TRBV12-3/TRBV12-4
abundance: many
CDR3aa: ASSLLAEETQY

len: 13
j_gene: TRBJ1-4
v_gene: TRBV9
abundance: .
CDR3aa: ASSPSPGGSEKLF

len: 15
j_gene: TRBJ2-2
v_gene: TRBV3-1
abundance: .
CDR3aa: ASSARLAGTDTGELF

len: 13
j_gene: TRBJ1-1
v_gene: TRBV9
abundance: .
CDR3aa: ASSPHARTNTEAF

len: 16
j_gene: TRBJ2-4
v_gene: TRBV4-2
abundance: few
CDR3aa: ASSQEEREMWAKNIQY

len: 13
j_gene: TRBJ1-4
v_gene: TRBV5-1
abundance: few
CDR3aa: ASSPRTASNEKLF

len: 12
j_gene: TRBJ1-6
v_gene: TRBV12-3/TRBV12-4
abundance: few
CDR3aa: ASSLGSGNSPLH

len: 12
j_gene: TRBJ2-5
v_gene: TRBV24-1
abundance: few
CDR3aa: ATSGAGWQETQY

len: 13
j_gene: TRBJ2-1
v_gene: TRBV19
abundance: .
CDR3aa: ASSSGQVSYNEQF

len: 12
j_gene: .
v_gene: TRBV5-4
abundance: few
CDR3aa: ASSPQTGRYEQY

len: 15
j_gene: TRBJ2-5
v_gene: TRBV7-4
abundance: few
CDR3aa: ASSSSTSGGAQETQY

len: 10
j_gene: TRBJ2-3
v_gene: TRBV12-3/TRBV12-4
abundance: .
CDR3aa: ASSPSRDTQY

len: 10
j_gene: TRBJ2-1
v_gene: TRBV6-2/TRBV6-3
abundance: once
CDR3aa: ASSLYLNEQF

len: 12
j_gene: TRBJ2-7
v_gene: TRBV3-1
abundance: .
CDR3aa: ASSPYSGGYEQY

len: 12
j_gene: TRBJ1-2
v_gene: TRBV28
abundance: few
CDR3aa: ASSRGQLRDGYT

len: 18
j_gene: TRBJ2-6
v_gene: TRBV29-1
abundance: few
CDR3aa: SVEAASGRQGGSGANVLT

len: 12
j_gene: TRBJ1-4
v_gene: TRBV7-9
abundance: few
CDR3aa: ASSMAATNEKLF

len: 11
j_gene: TRBJ1-5
v_gene: TRBV6-1
abundance: few
CDR3aa: ATLPDRGQPQH

len: 13
j_gene: TRBJ2-7
v_gene: TRBV14
abundance: .
CDR3aa: ASSHLGTGGHEQY

len: 13
j_gene: TRBJ2-7
v_gene: TRBV6-1
abundance: few
CDR3aa: ASSGAGLSSYEQY

len: 10
j_gene: TRBJ1-2
v_gene: TRBV10-3
abundance: .
CDR3aa: AAYRGRDGYT

len: 14
j_gene: TRBJ2-6
v_gene: TRBV5-1
abundance: few
CDR3aa: ASKDQVYSGANVLT

len: 10
j_gene: TRBJ2-2
v_gene: TRBV6-6
abundance: few
CDR3aa: ASQIGGGKLF